One and the same sample provided the 13 T cell receptor beta chains below, sequenced in a study of technical replicates of blood from a handful of donors. The repertoire was sequenced with immunoSEQ multiplex PCR; TCRdb's copy has only in-frame clones and lacks some. The sample comprises roughly 90,000 clones, under 95% of which are singletons, and about 0.24% rests with the top ten. The sample consisted of T cells isolated from PBMCs. These receptors were obtained from a human donor in good health.

This sequence joins TRBV19 and TRBJ1-1; tentatively, D is TRBD1 (6 bases). Trimming took off 2 bases at V and 5 bases at J, with 12 bases between the two ends. This CDR3 contains 14 residues. Germline CDR1 and CDR2: LNHDA and SQIVND (reference sequence). The CDR3 reads CASSISGRGTEAFF. CDR3 bases: TGTGCCAGTAGTATATCAGGGAGGGGGACTGAAGCTTTCTTT.

V usage is TRBV7-9 and J usage is TRBJ2-7, with TRBD1 identical over 10 bases. Germline CDR1 is SEHNR and CDR2 is FQNEAQ (reference sequence). J gave up 5 bases and V 4 bases, and 8 bases lay outside the gene matches. This CDR3 is 15 amino acids long. The CDR3 protein is CASSSFPTGGNEQYF. Written as DNA, the CDR3 is TGTGCCAGCAGCTCATTCCCGACAGGGGGCAACGAGCAGTACTTC.

The V gene is TRBV4-2, the J gene TRBJ1-1, with D hard to call. Trimming stripped 1 base from V and 5 bases from J, with 8 bases between. The CDR3 is 13 amino acids. The V gene's germline CDR1 is LGHNA and CDR2 YNFKEQ. The CDR3: CASSQAQDTEAFF. In nucleotides, the CDR3 is TGTGCCAGCAGCCAAGCCCAGGATACTGAAGCTTTCTTT.

The chain has TRBV6-4 and TRBJ2-1; a weak D match, TRBD2 (5 bases). The CDR3 runs to 15 residues. The ends were cut back, 5 bases at V and 5 bases at J, with 16 bases in the middle. CDR1 is MRHNA and CDR2 is SNTAGT in the germline V gene. The CDR3 region has the DNA TGTGCCAGCAGTCGAGGTCGGGAATGGGACAATGAGCAGTTCTTC. Protein sequence: CASSRGREWDNEQFF.

This rearrangement joins TRBV5-4 to TRBJ2-1; possibly TRBD1 for D (6 bases). CDR1 SGHNT and CDR2 YYREEE come from the germline V gene (reference sequence). Trimming removed 4 bases from V and 7 bases from J, with 18 bases in between. This CDR3 contains 15 residues. The CDR3: CASSPEGQRSNEQFF. The CDR3 DNA sequence: TGTGCCAGCAGCCCCGAAGGACAGAGGAGTAATGAGCAGTTCTTC.

This rearrangement joins TRBV2 to TRBJ2-2, with TRBD1 matching 10 bases. The CDR3 runs 16 residues. After removal of 3 bases from V and 5 bases from J, the junction contained 6 bases not matched to a gene. CDR1 and CDR2 from the germline V gene are SNHLY and FYNNEI. CDR3 sequence (DNA): TGTGCCAGCAGTGATCCTGGACAGGGGGTAACCGGGGAGCTGTTTTTT. It is translated as CASSDPGQGVTGELFF. The complete variable domain, with remaining parts taken from reference TRBV2 and TRBJ2-2, reads EPEVTQTPSHQVTQMGQEVILRCVPISNHLYFYWYRQILGQKVEFLVSFYNNEISEKSEIFDDQFSVERPDGSNFTLKIRSTKLEDSAMYFCASSDPGQGVTGELFFGEGSRLTVL.

The chain couples TRBV11-3 to TRBJ2-7; possible D gene TRBD2, 5 bases. CDR3 length: 15 residues. Trimming left V 3 bases short and J 2 bases short, with 14 bases between. Germline V gives CDR1 SGHNT, CDR2 YENEEA. CDR3 DNA: TGTGCCAGCAGCTTCCACGAAGGGAGCCCCTACGAGCAGTACTTC. Translating gives CASSFHEGSPYEQYF.

The V gene is TRBV2, the J gene TRBJ2-3; D perhaps matches TRBD1 (6 bases). The V and J ends lost 7 bases and 7 bases respectively, with 15 bases between them. This CDR3 is 13 amino acids long. Germline assignment: CDR1 SNHLY and CDR2 FYNNEI. CDR3 DNA: TGTGCCAGCATCCGAACAGGGCTGAATACGCAGTATTTT. Translating gives CASIRTGLNTQYF. Full variable domain (rest looked up from reference TRBV2 and TRBJ2-3): EPEVTQTPSHQVTQMGQEVILRCVPISNHLYFYWYRQILGQKVEFLVSFYNNEISEKSEIFDDQFSVERPDGSNFTLKIRSTKLEDSAMYFCASIRTGLNTQYFGPGTRLTVL.

The sample holds a few counts of this clone. The chain joins TRBV6-5 to TRBJ1-1; the D is unclear. CDR3 length: 15 amino acids. The V gene's germline CDR1 is MNHEY and CDR2 SVGAGI. The V end was cut by 0 bases, the J end by 0 bases, with 8 bases between. The CDR3 loop is CASSYSVAMNTEAFF. The CDR3 DNA reads as TGTGCCAGCAGTTACTCAGTGGCAATGAACACTGAAGCTTTCTTT.

The chain is built from TRBV10-1 and TRBJ1-1; D is perhaps TRBD1 (5 bases). With 6 bases removed from V and 8 bases from J, the gap between germline ends came to 10 bases. Germline CDR1 is WNHNN and CDR2 is SYGVQD (reference sequence). CDR3 size: 11 residues. The DNA of the CDR3 is TGCGCCAGCAGGTTTACAGGAGAAGCTTTCTTT. Translation: CASRFTGEAFF.

The V and J genes are TRBV11-2 and TRBJ2-1; D remains unclear. V shed 5 bases and J shed 6 bases, with 26 bases lying between them. The germline V gene has CDR1 SGHAT and CDR2 FQNNGV. The CDR3 is made up of 18 amino acids. The CDR3 spells CASSQKKSLVGLINEQFF. CDR3 sequence (DNA): TGTGCCAGCAGCCAAAAAAAATCGCTAGTCGGTTTAATCAATGAGCAGTTCTTC.

The CDR3 region has the DNA TGTGCCACCAGCAGGTCAGGGTTTTCTGGGGCCAACGTCCTGACTTTC. Translating it yields CATSRSGFSGANVLTF. V is TRBV15 and J is TRBJ2-6; the D gene is possibly TRBD1 (5 bases). CDR1 and CDR2 from the germline V gene are LNHNV and YYDKDF (reference sequence). Trimming took off 3 bases at V and 1 base at J, with 10 bases between the two ends. CDR3 length: 16 residues. Filled out from reference TRBV15 and TRBJ2-6, the complete variable domain reads DAMVIQNPRYQVTQFGKPVTLSCSQTLNHNVMYWYQQKSSQAPKLLFHYYDKDFNNEADTPDNFQSRRPNTSFCFLDIRSPGLGDTAMYLCATSRSGFSGANVLTFGAGSRLTVL.

As to this clone: Distinct nucleotide sequences in the sample also encode this CDR3. V and J are TRBV11-2 and TRBJ2-7; the D is unclear. There are 12 residues in the CDR3. Germline V gene lookup returns CDR1 SGHAT and CDR2 FQNNGV. The V gene lost 0 bases and the J gene lost 3 bases, with 3 bases spanning the gap. The CDR3 protein is CASSLDGYEQYF. The DNA of the CDR3 is TGTGCCAGCAGCTTAGACGGCTACGAGCAGTACTTC. Full variable domain (outside the CDR3, taken from reference TRBV11-2 and TRBJ2-7): EAGVAQSPRYKIIEKRQSVAFWCNPISGHATLYWYQQILGQGPKLLIQFQNNGVVDDSQLPKDRFSAERLKGVDSTLKIQPAKLEDSAVYLCASSLDGYEQYFGPGTRLTVT.